What follows are 7 T cell receptor beta chains derived from one specimen sequenced in a study of long-term antiretroviral therapy in people with HIV (dated 2022 in TCRdb). The immunoSEQ hsTCRB v3.0 assay was used at survey level resolution to sequence the TRB variable region. The clones in this table, taken by TCRdb from immuneACCESS, are in-frame only. Not every clone is retained; where verified, under half of the shortfall comes from an unresolved V gene, and the cause of the rest is unknown. The sample profile shows about 48,000 clones; approximately 79% of them were found once. The ten largest clonotypes hold roughly 3% of the sample. Sample: unsorted PBMCs, taken 0.8 years after starting antiretroviral therapy. The receptors were gathered from a woman aged 18-29 years with HIV.

V and J are TRBV5-5 and TRBJ2-3, with TRBD2 matching over 8 bases. Germline V CDR1 and CDR2: SGHKS, YYEKEE (reference sequence). This CDR3 contains 17 residues. J gave up 0 bases and V 1 base, and 7 bases lay outside the gene matches. The CDR3: CASSLRSGVSSTDTQYF. The CDR3 nucleotides read TGTGCCAGCAGCTTGCGTAGCGGGGTATCTAGCACAGATACGCAGTATTTT. The entire variable domain, with the rest obtained from reference TRBV5-5 and TRBJ2-3, is as follows: DAGVTQSPTHLIKTRGQQVTLRCSPISGHKSVSWYQQVLGQGPQFIFQYYEKEERGRGNFPDRFSARQFPNYSSELNVNALLLGDSALYLCASSLRSGVSSTDTQYFGPGTRLTVL.

This clone has only one observation. This sequence joins TRBV21-1 and TRBJ2-1; the table assigns TRBD2, which was not confirmed against the DNA. TRBV21-1 is given as a pseudogene. This CDR3 is built from 16 residues. Here the CDR3 DNA reads TGTGCCAGCAGCAAAACCCTAGCGGGAGGGGCCAATGAGCAGTTCTTC. Protein product: CASSKTLAGGANEQFF.

The chain couples TRBV5-4 to TRBJ2-7; TRBD2 might be the D (6 bases). Germline values: CDR1 SGHNT, CDR2 YYREEE (reference sequence). The CDR3 is 14 residues long. Between the trimmed V and J ends, which lost 0 bases and 6 bases, there was a span of 13 bases. CDR3 sequence (DNA): TGTGCCAGCAGCTTGGTTGGAGGGAACGGCGAGCAGTACTTC. It encodes CASSLVGGNGEQYF.

The V and J genes are TRBV20-1 and TRBJ2-5; D might be TRBD2 (5 bases). Germline V gene sequence: CDR1 DFQATT, CDR2 SNEGSKA (reference sequence). The CDR3 contains 11 residues. V was pared by 5 bases and J by 1 base, with 5 bases between. The DNA of the CDR3 is TGCAGTGCTGAGGGCCAAGAGACCCAGTACTTC. As protein: CSAEGQETQYF.

The chain couples TRBV2 to TRBJ2-1; 10 nucleotides agree with TRBD2. Germline V lookup: CDR1 SNHLY, CDR2 FYNNEI. The length of the CDR3 is 15 residues. Trimming at V came to 6 bases and at J to 9 bases, leaving 11 bases not matched to a gene. CDR3 protein: CASRGDLAGVGEQFF. CDR3 coding DNA: TGTGCCAGCAGGGGGGATCTAGCGGGAGTGGGTGAGCAGTTCTTC.

The chain combines TRBV5-1 with TRBJ2-5; D possibly corresponds to TRBD2 (7 bases). The CDR3 sequence is 15 residues long. Trimming removed 0 bases at V and 4 bases at J, with 13 bases between. Germline-derived CDR1 and CDR2 are SGHRS and YFSETQ. The CDR3 nucleotides are TGCGCCAGCAGCTTGGAGGGGGAGGGCCGAGAGACCCAGTACTTC. Its translation: CASSLEGEGRETQYF.

The V and J genes are TRBV4-3 and TRBJ2-2; maybe TRBD2 (5 bases). This CDR3 contains 19 residues. Deletions cut 0 bases from V and 6 bases from J, with 23 bases between. CDR1 is LGHNA and CDR2 is YSLEER in the germline V gene. The CDR3 coding sequence is TGCGCCAGCAGCCAAGATGGTATTACTTGGGAGTTTAGTGCCGGGGAGCTGTTTTTT. It codes for CASSQDGITWEFSAGELFF.